These 4 T cell receptor beta chains share one sample of origin, sequenced in a study of identical twins. TCRdb analysed the 5' RACE reads with MiXCR anew, one entry per CDR3 protein. The table has about 520,000 distinct CDR3 sequences, about 20% seen once. These data also featured in a second study, about T cells expressing NK-cell markers.

The sample was CD4+ T cells sorted from blood. These receptors were obtained from a woman between 18 and 29 years old in good health.

V and J are TRBV7-9 and TRBJ2-7; D might be TRBD2 (6 bases). V shed 3 bases and J shed 0 bases, with 12 bases lying between them. The CDR3 is 15 amino acids. Germline CDR1 reads SEHNR; CDR2 reads FQNEAQ (reference sequence). CDR3 coding DNA: TGTGCCAGCAGCTTGGGGGACTCCTCCTCCTACGAGCAGTACTTC. This codes for CASSLGDSSSYEQYF.

The sample holds a few counts of this clonotype. The rearrangement joins TRBV20-1 to TRBJ1-4; D uncertain. The CDR3 has 10 amino acids. The germline V and J ends were trimmed by 5 bases and 13 bases, with 11 bases remaining between them. Per germline, CDR1 DFQATT and CDR2 SNEGSKA (reference sequence). The CDR3, as DNA: TGCAGTGCTCGGTTGGATGGACTGTTTTTT. Protein: CSARLDGLFF.

The table lists this clonotype with a few counts. The genes are TRBV10-3 and TRBJ2-7; possible D gene TRBD2, 6 bases. The CDR3 contains 15 residues. The V gene's germline CDR1 is ENHRY and CDR2 SYGVKD. Trimming shortened V by 8 bases and J by 4 bases, and 21 bases separated the two germline ends. Here the CDR3 DNA reads TGTGCCATCCGGGGGAATATCGGACCAGATTACGAGCAGTACTTC. Protein sequence: CAIRGNIGPDYEQYF.

This clonotype appeared a few times. J is TRBJ2-7 and V is TRBV5-1; maybe TRBD1 (6 bases). This CDR3 has 16 amino acids. Germline CDR1 and CDR2: SGHRS and YFSETQ. Trimming shortened V by 0 bases and J by 3 bases, and 16 bases separated the two germline ends. The CDR3 DNA sequence: TGCGCCAGCAGCTTGGTTGAGCAGGGGCTCCTCTACGAGCAGTACTTC. Protein: CASSLVEQGLLYEQYF. Together with reference TRBV5-1 and TRBJ2-7, the CDR3 gives the full variable domain: KAGVTQTPRYLIKTRGQQVTLSCSPISGHRSVSWYQQTPGQGLQFLFEYFSETQRNKGNFPGRFSGRQFSNSRSEMNVSTLELGDSALYLCASSLVEQGLLYEQYFGPGTRLTVT.